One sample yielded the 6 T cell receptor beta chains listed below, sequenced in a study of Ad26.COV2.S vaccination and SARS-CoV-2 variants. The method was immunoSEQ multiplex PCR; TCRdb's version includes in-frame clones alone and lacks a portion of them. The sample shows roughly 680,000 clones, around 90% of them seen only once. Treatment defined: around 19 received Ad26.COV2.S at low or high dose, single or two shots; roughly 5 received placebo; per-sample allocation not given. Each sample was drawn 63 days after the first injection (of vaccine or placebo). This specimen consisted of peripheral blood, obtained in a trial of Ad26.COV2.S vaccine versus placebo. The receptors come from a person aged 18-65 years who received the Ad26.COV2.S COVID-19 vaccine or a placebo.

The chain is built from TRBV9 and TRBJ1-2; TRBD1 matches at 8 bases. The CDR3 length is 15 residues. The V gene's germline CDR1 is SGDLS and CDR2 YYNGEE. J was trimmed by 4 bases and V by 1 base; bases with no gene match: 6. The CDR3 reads CASSVSPGGFYGYTF. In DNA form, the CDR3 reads TGTGCCAGCAGCGTATCCCCAGGGGGCTTCTATGGCTACACCTTC.

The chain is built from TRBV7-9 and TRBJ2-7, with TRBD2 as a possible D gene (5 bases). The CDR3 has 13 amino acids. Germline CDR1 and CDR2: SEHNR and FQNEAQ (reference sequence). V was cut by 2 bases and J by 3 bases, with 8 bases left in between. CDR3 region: CASSLRAGYEQYF. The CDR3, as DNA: TGTGCCAGCAGCTTACGGGCGGGCTACGAGCAGTACTTC.

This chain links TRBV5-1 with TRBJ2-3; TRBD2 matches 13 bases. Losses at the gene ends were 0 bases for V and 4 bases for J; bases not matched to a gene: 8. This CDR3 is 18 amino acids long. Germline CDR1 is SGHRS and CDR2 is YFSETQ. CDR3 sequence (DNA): TGCGCCAGCAGCTTGGCCGGACAACTAGCGGGAGGGCCAGATACGCAGTATTTT. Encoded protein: CASSLAGQLAGGPDTQYF.

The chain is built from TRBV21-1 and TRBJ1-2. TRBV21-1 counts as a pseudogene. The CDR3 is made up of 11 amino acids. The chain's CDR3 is CASSISSGYTF. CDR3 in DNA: TGTGCCAGCAGCATATCTAGCGGCTACACCTTC.

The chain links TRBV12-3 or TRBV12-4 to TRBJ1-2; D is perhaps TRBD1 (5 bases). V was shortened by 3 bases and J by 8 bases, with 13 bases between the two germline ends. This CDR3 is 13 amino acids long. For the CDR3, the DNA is TGTGCCAGCAGTTTGGGGCAGGGAGGCGGCTACACCTTC. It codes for CASSLGQGGGYTF.

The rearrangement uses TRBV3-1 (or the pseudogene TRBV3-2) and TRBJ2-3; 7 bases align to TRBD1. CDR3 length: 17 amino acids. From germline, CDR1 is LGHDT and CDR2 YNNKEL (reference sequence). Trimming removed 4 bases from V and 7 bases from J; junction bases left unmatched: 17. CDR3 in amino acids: CASSPSKGQGERNTQYF. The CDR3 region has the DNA TGTGCCAGCAGCCCCTCGAAGGGCCAGGGGGAACGAAATACGCAGTATTTT.